The clone carrying this T cell receptor beta chain was observed a handful of times. The entry originates in a study of response to subunit inactivated influenza vaccine. This CDR3 region has 16 residues. V trimming: 1 base; J trimming: 4 bases; junction bases outside the gene matches: 6. The germline V gene has CDR1 KGHDR and CDR2 SFDVKD. One entry per CDR3 protein results from TCRdb running MiXCR on the RT-PCR reads. Of about 650,000 distinct CDR3 sequences in the sample, approximately 14% were seen once. This chain uses TRBV24-1 with TRBJ2-1, with TRBD2 matching 7 bases. The material sequenced was PBMCs from blood, taken 11 to 12 days after vaccination. This TCR was recovered from a middle-aged man who received an inactivated influenza vaccine. The CDR3 protein is CATSDLGRGGYNEQFF. The CDR3 bases are TGTGCCACCAGTGATTTAGGGAGGGGTGGATACAATGAGCAGTTCTTC.